The 29 T cell receptor delta chains listed next were all sequenced from one sample in a study of γδ T cells in repeated Plasmodium falciparum infection. Vgamma9/Vdelta2+ and Vdelta2-negative gammadelta T cells were flow-sorted from PBMC for bulk sequencing. TCRdb re-analyzed the multiplex PCR reads via CATT. There are 50,000 to 65,000 delta-chain clones in the sample; over 1.5% occur only once, and 15% lies in the top ten. The sample comprised gamma-delta T cells from blood. These receptors originate from a pool of human donors (malaria-infected and uninfected, not separated).

This clone occurred a few times. This DNA's translation and the protein TCRdb lists, from a much larger clone, do not match at residue 7, likely due to a read error; the protein shown is translated from the DNA. The identical CDR3 is also encoded by other nucleotide sequences in the sample. J is TRDJ1 and V is TRDV1; 12 bases match TRDD3. Because TCRdb records no J gene, it was assigned here through a match of the DNA to germline. The ends lost 0 bases at V and 0 bases at J; junction bases unmatched: 20. CDR3 length equals 23 residues. Per germline, CDR1 TSWWSYY and CDR2 QGS. CDR3 protein: CALGELRPSYDWGIQGNTDKLIF. The CDR3 DNA follows: TGTGCTCTTGGGGAACTGCGGCCTTCCTACGACTGGGGGATACAAGGGAACACCGATAAACTCATCTTT.

Concerning this clone: This DNA's translation and the protein TCRdb lists, from a much larger clone, do not match at residue 14, likely due to a read error; the protein shown is translated from the DNA. V and J are TRDV3 and TRDJ1; tentative D call: TRDD3 (6 bases). With 2 bases removed from V and 6 bases from J, the gap between germline ends came to 31 bases. Germline V lookup: CDR1 TVYSNPD, CDR2 GDNSRS (reference sequence). The CDR3 is 18 residues long. CDR3 loop: CAFPKATYGDCSAYKLIF. Written as DNA, the CDR3 is TGTGCCTTTCCCAAGGCTACGTACGGGGATTGTAGCGCCTATAAACTCATCTTT.

Details on this clone: The protein TCRdb lists belongs to a much larger clone and differs from this DNA's translation at residue 7, which points to a read error; the protein shown is made from the DNA. DNA for the CDR3: TGTGCCTGTGATGGTGTGTTGGGATACGAACTGGGTCTCACCGATAAACTCATCTTT. Protein: CACDGVLGYELGLTDKLIF. The rearrangement links TRDV2 to TRDJ1, with 8 bases lining up with TRDD3. V was clipped by 4 bases and J by 1 base; unmatched bases: 19. The germline V gene has CDR1 GEAIGNYY and CDR2 EKD. The CDR3 is made up of 19 amino acids.

This clone was seen ten or more times. Since a far larger clone is one base different, this is likely a read error. The sample contains more than one DNA sequence encoding this CDR3. The V and J genes are TRDV2 and TRDJ1; weak D call: TRDD3 (6 bases). The length of the CDR3 is 17 residues. The ends were cut back, 5 bases at V and 0 bases at J, with 21 bases in the middle. Germline V lookup: CDR1 GEAIGNYY, CDR2 EKD. The CDR3 is CACGLLGLSEDTDKLIF. DNA of the CDR3: TGTGCCTGTGGACTACTGGGCCTGTCGGAGGACACCGATAAACTCATCTTT.

This clone was observed a few times. A read error likely explains why the TCRdb protein, taken from a much larger clone, differs from this DNA's translation at residue 7; the protein shown is translated from the DNA. The chain couples TRDV1 to TRDJ1; 10 bases align to TRDD3. TCRdb leaves out the J gene; it was filled in here by matching the DNA to germline. CDR1 and CDR2 (germline): TSWWSYY, QGS. This CDR3 is built from 23 residues. After removal of 4 bases from V and 1 base from J, the junction contained 27 bases not matched to a gene. The CDR3 DNA is TGTGCTCTTGGGGTCCTATCGGGTCCACGTAAACCCACTGGGGGATTATTCACCGATAAACTCATCTTT. Amino acids: CALGVLSGPRKPTGGLFTDKLIF.

This clone has more than one count but fewer than ten. Given a far larger clone just one base away, this is likely a sequencing read error. The identical CDR3 is also encoded by other nucleotide sequences in the sample. The rearrangement links TRDV1 to TRDJ1; TRDD3 aligns across 8 bases. Here the J gene came from matching the DNA to germline, since TCRdb omits it. Germline assignment: CDR1 TSWWSYY and CDR2 QGS. J was trimmed by 0 bases and V by 5 bases; bases with no gene match: 23. The CDR3 loop spans 21 amino acids. This CDR3 reads CALGIRPSRYWGVPYTDKLIF. Written as DNA, the CDR3 is TGTGCTCTTGGGATTCGGCCTTCCCGCTACTGGGGGGTTCCATACACCGATAAACTCATCTTT.

In regard to this clone: The TCRdb protein comes from a much larger clone and disagrees with this DNA's translation at residue 16, likely due to a read error; the protein given here is derived from the DNA. The gene calls are TRDV3 and TRDJ2, with a tentative D call TRDD3 (7 bases). TCRdb is silent on the J gene; assignment here came from matching the DNA to germline. Germline V gives CDR1 TVYSNPD, CDR2 GDNSRS (reference sequence). Trimming stripped 3 bases from V and 6 bases from J, with 44 bases between. The CDR3 totals 23 residues. CDR3 in amino acids: CAFRLINLRGIGHSFFLAAQLFF. The DNA of the CDR3 is TGTGCCTTCCGACTAATCAATTTGAGGGGGATTGGCCACTCCTTCTTCCTGGCAGCACAACTCTTCTTT.

In this sample, this clone turned up many times. The chain couples TRDV1 to TRDJ1; TRDD3 agrees at 8 bases. The CDR3 length is 18 residues. Trimming removed 4 bases from V and 0 bases from J; junction bases left unmatched: 13. Germline V gives CDR1 TSWWSYY, CDR2 QGS. The DNA of the CDR3 is TGTGCTCTTGGGGTCAGGTGGGGATACCACTCCTACACCGATAAACTCATCTTT. Its protein product is CALGVRWGYHSYTDKLIF.

To note about this clone: TCRdb records a much larger clone's protein for this DNA, with a difference at residue 14 that likely arises from a read error; the protein given is the translation of the DNA. V usage is TRDV1 and J usage is TRDJ1, with 8 positions matching TRDD3. In the absence of a J gene in TCRdb, the DNA was matched to germline to assign it here. Germline CDR1 and CDR2: TSWWSYY and QGS. The CDR3 extends over 22 amino acids. With V trimmed by 7 bases and J by 0 bases, 28 bases remained unmatched. CDR3 coding DNA: TGTGCTCTTGAGGCCCCGCCGTCCCATACTGGGGGCCGAAAACTGTACACCGATAAACTCATCTTT. Its protein is CALEAPPSHTGGRKLYTDKLIF.

This clone was found a few times. TCRdb records a much larger clone's protein for this DNA, with a difference at residue 15 that likely arises from a read error; the protein given is the translation of the DNA. V gene TRDV1 was called; the J gene was not; TRDD3 was called by the table and not checked on the DNA. The CDR3 extends over 16 amino acids. Germline V lookup: CDR1 TSWWSYY, CDR2 QGS. The CDR3 protein is CALAHWGPHDPDKLTF. DNA of the CDR3: TGTGCTCTTGCACACTGGGGGCCTCATGACCCCGATAAACTAACCTTT.

About this clone: The mismatch at residue 5 between this DNA's translation and the TCRdb protein of a much larger clone likely reflects a read error; the protein shown is translated from the DNA. The genes are TRDV2 and TRDJ2; D is perhaps TRDD3 (6 bases). The CDR3 is made up of 13 amino acids. CDR1 and CDR2 (germline): GEAIGNYY, EKD. Trimming shortened V by 2 bases and J by 4 bases, and 7 bases separated the two germline ends. This CDR3 reads CACDIWGTAQLFF. In DNA form, the CDR3 reads TGTGCCTGTGACATCTGGGGGACAGCACAACTCTTCTTT.

A word on this clone: A much larger clone lies a single base off, so this may be a read error. The chain recombines TRDV3 with TRDJ1, with 13 bases fitting TRDD3. TCRdb records no J gene; here it was assigned by comparing the DNA to germline. The CDR3 is made up of 19 amino acids. With V trimmed by 3 bases and J by 1 base, 17 bases remained unmatched. CDR1 and CDR2 from the germline V gene are TVYSNPD and GDNSRS (reference sequence). CDR3 in DNA: TGTGCCTTCGTAACCTCCCCGTACTGGGGGATACGATTCACCGATAAACTCATCTTT. This translates into CAFVTSPYWGIRFTDKLIF.

This clone was detected a few times. A far larger clone is just one base off, so this is likely a read error. V is TRDV1 and J is TRDJ1; 7 bases agree with TRDD3. TCRdb records no J gene; here it was assigned by comparing the DNA to germline. Germline CDR1 is TSWWSYY and CDR2 is QGS. This CDR3 contains 23 residues. This chain's CDR3 is CALGDSAYLWARTGDRYTDKLIF. Written as DNA, the CDR3 is TGTGCTCTTGGGGACTCAGCCTACCTTTGGGCCCGTACTGGGGACCGCTACACCGACAAACTCATCTTT.

This clone was seen a few times. For this DNA, TCRdb reports the protein of a much larger clone, which diverges at residue 8, most likely from a read error; the protein presented here is translated directly from the DNA. The CDR3, as DNA: TGTGCTCTTGGGTCCCCTCCAGAGAAATACGGTTCTGGGGCCGACACCGATAAACTCATCTTT. This gives the protein CALGSPPEKYGSGADTDKLIF. The chain carries TRDV1 and TRDJ1; TRDD1 or TRDD3 may be the D gene (6 bases each). TCRdb lists no J gene, so it was determined here by aligning the DNA to germline. This CDR3 has 21 residues. Germline V CDR1 and CDR2: TSWWSYY, QGS. Trimming stripped 5 bases from V and 0 bases from J, with 31 bases between.

This clone was seen a few times. TCRdb has a much larger clone's protein, which differs at residue 15 from the translation of this DNA, likely because of a read error; what is shown is the protein translated from the DNA. J is TRDJ1 and V is TRDV1, with TRDD3 matching 8 bases. The J gene, absent from TCRdb, was called here by matching the DNA to germline. With 1 base clipped from V and 5 bases from J, the junction kept 30 bases outside the gene matches. Germline loops: CDR1 TSWWSYY, CDR2 QGS. The CDR3 is 23 residues long. The CDR3 reads CALGEPGFLSNLLGGIKTDKLIF. As DNA, the CDR3 is TGTGCTCTTGGGGAACCTGGCTTCCTTTCAAACCTACTGGGGGGTATAAAAACGGATAAACTCATCTTT.

This clone was picked up many times. For this DNA, TCRdb reports the protein of a much larger clone, which diverges at residue 3, most likely from a read error; the protein presented here is translated directly from the DNA. The CDR3 bases are TGTGCTCCTGGGGAACTATCTGGGGGATACGCGACTGACACCGATAAACTCATCTTT. Translating gives CAPGELSGGYATDTDKLIF. The chain combines TRDV1 with TRDJ1; TRDD3 aligns across 12 bases. Looked up from germline, CDR1 is TSWWSYY and CDR2 is QGS. The CDR3 consists of 19 residues.

Points on this clone: A far larger clone is a single base away, which makes a read error likely. Distinct nucleotide sequences in the sample also encode this CDR3. This rearrangement joins TRDV1 to TRDJ1; TRDD3 agrees at 8 bases. TCRdb does not report a J gene; here it was assigned by matching the DNA to germline references. V dropped 6 bases and J dropped 1; count of bases not matched to a gene: 28. This CDR3 contains 22 residues. CDR1 is TSWWSYY and CDR2 is QGS in the germline V gene. The CDR3 nucleotides read TGTGCTCTTGGAAACGGGATCCCTACTGGGGGGTACGAGTGGTTCCGCACCGATAAACTCATCTTT. Translating it yields CALGNGIPTGGYEWFRTDKLIF.

A remark on this clone: TCRdb's entry gives the protein of a much larger clone, which mismatches this DNA's translation at residue 5, likely from a read error; the protein reported here is translated from the DNA. The chain uses TRDV1 and TRDJ1; 8 positions agree with TRDD3. The length of the CDR3 is 19 residues. Germline V lookup: CDR1 TSWWSYY, CDR2 QGS. Germline trimming cut 8 bases from V and 5 bases from J; bases unmatched to any gene: 25. The CDR3 nucleotides read TGTGCTCTTAAACTCTACCGAACGGTACTGGGGGCCCGCACGGATAAACTCATCTTT. Translating gives CALKLYRTVLGARTDKLIF.

This clone was counted ten times or more. One base separates it from a far larger clone, so it is likely a read error. The identical CDR3 is also encoded by other nucleotide sequences in the sample. The chain uses TRDV1 and TRDJ1; 12 positions agree with TRDD3. Per the germline V gene, CDR1 is TSWWSYY and CDR2 is QGS. The CDR3 runs 18 residues. The CDR3: CALGEMQELLGDTLKLIF. In DNA, the CDR3 is TGTGCCCTTGGGGAAATGCAGGAACTACTGGGGGATACCCTTAAACTCATCTTT.

This clone has a handful of counts. This likely came from a read error, as a far larger clone is one base away. Other DNA sequences in this specimen translate into the identical CDR3. The CDR3, as DNA: TGTGCATGTGACACCGAGTTCTCCAAACTGGGGGATACGCGCCAAACGTACACCGATAAACTCATCTTT. It encodes CACDTEFSKLGDTRQTYTDKLIF. The rearrangement links TRDV2 to TRDJ1; TRDD3 matches at 13 bases. TCRdb supplies no J gene; here it was assigned by aligning the nucleotide sequence to germline. CDR1 and CDR2 (germline): GEAIGNYY, EKD. The CDR3 consists of 23 residues.

This clone showed up just a few times. TCRdb's protein, taken from a much larger clone, differs from this DNA's translation at residue 12, likely owing to a read error; the protein displayed comes from the DNA. The chain is built from TRDV1 and TRDJ1, with TRDD3 identical over 7 bases. TCRdb offers no J gene call, so here the DNA was matched to germline to obtain one. The V and J ends lost 4 bases and 2 bases, in that order; junction bases with no gene match: 22. The CDR3 has 20 amino acids. Looked up from germline, CDR1 is TSWWSYY and CDR2 is QGS. CDR3 loop: CALGAAFGWWGTRGTDKLIF. CDR3 in DNA: TGTGCTCTTGGGGCCGCCTTCGGCTGGTGGGGGACACGGGGGACCGATAAACTCATCTTT.

This clone was counted only a few times. Since a far larger clone is one base different, this is likely a read error. This same CDR3 is encoded by further DNA sequences in the sample. The chain uses TRDV3 and TRDJ1; 11 bases are a match to TRDD3. The CDR3 length is 20 residues. Germline V gene data show CDR1 as TVYSNPD and CDR2 as GDNSRS (reference sequence). V lost 5 bases to trimming and J lost 5 bases; unmatched junction nucleotides: 28. This chain's CDR3 is CALRWIRGVYWGIKTDKLIF. The CDR3 DNA is TGTGCCCTTCGCTGGATCAGGGGGGTTTACTGGGGGATAAAGACTGATAAACTCATCTTT.

This clone has only a few counts. This likely traces to a read error, being one base from a far larger clone. At the DNA level, this CDR3 is encoded by other sequences in the same sample as well. J is TRDJ4 and V is TRDV1; TRDD3 matches at 9 bases. The J gene is not listed in TCRdb, so it was assigned here from a DNA match to germline. The germline CDR1 and CDR2 sequences are TSWWSYY and QGS. The CDR3 length is 20 residues. J gave up 0 bases and V 2 bases, and 19 bases lay outside the gene matches. CDR3 nucleotides: TGTGCTCTTGGGGAATGCTACCAGCTGGGGGATCCAAGAAATACCAGACCCCTGATCTTT. Amino acids: CALGECYQLGDPRNTRPLIF.

This clone was seen only a few times. TCRdb shows a much larger clone's protein in place of this DNA's translation, and the two differ at residue 5, likely through a read error; the protein shown is translated from the DNA. The V gene is TRDV1, the J gene TRDJ1; TRDD3 matches at 11 bases. From germline, CDR1 is TSWWSYY and CDR2 QGS. The CDR3 is made up of 23 amino acids. Trimming removed 6 bases from V and 1 base from J; junction bases left unmatched: 28. CDR3 DNA sequence: TGTGCTCTTGGCGTGACGCGGATCTCCCCCGTACTGGGGGATAGATTTGGCACCGATAAACTCATCTTT. It is translated as CALGVTRISPVLGDRFGTDKLIF.

A note on this clone: The likely explanation is a read error, given a far larger clone one base away. Within the sample, other DNA sequences also encode this same CDR3. The rearrangement links TRDV1 to TRDJ1, with 7 nucleotides matching TRDD3. The V segment lost 0 bases and the J segment 0 bases; nucleotides outside the gene matches: 19. Germline V lookup: CDR1 TSWWSYY, CDR2 QGS. CDR3 size: 21 residues. Written as DNA, the CDR3 is TGTGCTCTTGGGGAACTAGGTCTTCACCTACTGGGGATCCTGTACACCGATAAACTCATCTTT. Translated, it gives CALGELGLHLLGILYTDKLIF.

Many counts were recorded for this clone. This DNA translates differently at residue 10 from the TCRdb protein, which is that of a much larger clone; a read error is likely, and the protein shown is the DNA's own translation. The chain carries TRDV1 and TRDJ1; D might be TRDD2 (6 bases). TCRdb carries no J gene annotation; the J gene was assigned here by matching the DNA with germline. This CDR3 has 18 residues. CDR1 TSWWSYY and CDR2 QGS come from the germline V gene. The V gene lost 7 bases and the J gene lost 0 bases, with 24 bases spanning the gap. The CDR3 spells CALASSSTTPWYTDKLIF. The CDR3 DNA reads as TGTGCTCTTGCTTCCTCCAGTACTACCCCTTGGTACACCGATAAACTCATCTTT.

This clone was counted ten times or more. The TCRdb protein comes from a much larger clone and disagrees with this DNA's translation at residue 16, likely due to a read error; the protein given here is derived from the DNA. The chain has TRDV2 and TRDJ1, with 8 bases fitting TRDD3. The germline CDR1 and CDR2 sequences are GEAIGNYY and EKD. This CDR3 is 18 amino acids long. CDR3 loop: CACDTVKRDTSLGDKPIF. Written as DNA, the CDR3 is TGTGCCTGTGACACCGTGAAGAGGGATACGTCTTTGGGCGATAAACCCATCTTT.

This clone was counted many times. A far larger clone is just one base off, so this is likely a read error. The identical CDR3 is also encoded by other nucleotide sequences in the sample. This chain uses TRDV3 with TRDJ1, with 10 bases aligning to TRDD3. Per the germline V gene, CDR1 is TVYSNPD and CDR2 is GDNSRS (reference sequence). CDR3 length: 16 residues. With V trimmed by 1 base and J by 1 base, 9 bases remained unmatched. In nucleotides, the CDR3 is TGTGCCTTTACCTTCCCATGGGGGATACCCACCGATAAACTCATCTTT. Translation gives CAFTFPWGIPTDKLIF.

In the case of this clone: TCRdb's entry gives the protein of a much larger clone, which mismatches this DNA's translation at residue 21, likely from a read error; the protein reported here is translated from the DNA. V usage is TRDV1 and J usage is TRDJ1; 10 bases are a match to TRDD3. TCRdb does not report a J gene; here it was assigned by matching the DNA to germline references. The CDR3 spans 25 residues. The germline V gene encodes CDR1 TSWWSYY and CDR2 QGS. CDR3 sequence (DNA): TGTGCTCTTGGGGAACCCTCTTGGCGAGCCCCTGCGGACAGAGTTTTGGGGGATACATCCGAGAAACTCATCTTT. Encoded protein: CALGEPSWRAPADRVLGDTSEKLIF.